The rows below give T cell receptor beta chains drawn from one sample of a study of T-cell reconstitution after alpha-beta-depleted transplantation in children. TCRdb reanalysed the PCR reads using MiXCR and keeps one entry per CDR3 protein. Here the sample spans approximately 230,000 distinct CDR3 sequences, more than 20% being singletons. This sample comprised PBMCs, mostly from graft donor cells, obtained 360 days after TCRalphabeta/CD19-depleted stem cell transplant. These receptor sequences come from a female patient aged 2-9 years who had a stem cell transplant for congenital amegakaryocytic thrombocytopenia, so the T cells may come from the graft donor. Each CDR3 is given with its conserved first and last residue. The D gene is left open where the match is weak. Clone size is stated in some rows and not others, as once, few, many or a class when expanded.

size	J	V	D	DNA	CDR3
-	TRBJ1-5	TRBV12-3/TRBV12-4	-	TGTGCCAGCAGTCAACAGGGTAACAATCAGCCCCAGCATTTT	CASSQQGNNQPQHF
many	TRBJ2-7	TRBV27	TRBD2	TGTGCCAGCAGCCCCCAAGCGGGAAACCCCTACGAGCAGTACTTC	CASSPQAGNPYEQYF
-	TRBJ2-3	TRBV10-3	-	TGTGCCATCAAGAGTGGGGCTAGCACAGATACGCAGTATTTT	CAIKSGASTDTQYF
-	TRBJ2-1	TRBV27	-	TGTGCCAGCAGTCCGATCCCTTTTCTCAATGAGCAGTTCTTC	CASSPIPFLNEQFF
many	TRBJ2-5	TRBV29-1	-	TGCAGCGTTGCCCAACGGACATCTCAAGAGACCCAGTACTTC	CSVAQRTSQETQYF
-	TRBJ1-2	TRBV29-1	TRBD1	TGCAGCGTGGACAGGGGGACTAACTATGGCTACACCTTC	CSVDRGTNYGYTF
-	TRBJ1-4	TRBV28	-	TGTGCCACGGGTGTCCTGCTGGGGGAAAAACTGTTTTTT	CATGVLLGEKLFF
-	TRBJ2-1	TRBV9	-	TGTGCCAGCGCCACTAGAGAGAACAATGAGCAGTTCTTC	CASATRENNEQFF
many	TRBJ1-1	TRBV5-1	TRBD1	TGCGCCAGCAGCTTGGTTCAGGGGGCCACTGAAGCTTTCTTT	CASSLVQGATEAFF
few	TRBJ2-3	TRBV24-1	TRBD2	TGTGCCACCAGTGAACTCAGCGGTAGCGGGAATACGCAGTATTTT	CATSELSGSGNTQYF
-	TRBJ2-7	TRBV7-9	-	TGTGCCAGCAGCTTCCAGCAGGGGAGAGTCTCCTACGAGCAGTACTTC	CASSFQQGRVSYEQYF
many	TRBJ1-3	TRBV28	-	TGTGCCAGCAGTTTATGGAGGACCGCTGGAAACACCATATATTTT	CASSLWRTAGNTIYF
many	TRBJ2-1	TRBV5-1	-	TGCGCCAGCAGCATCGTCGGACAGTTCAATGAGCAGTTCTTC	CASSIVGQFNEQFF
-	TRBJ2-5	TRBV10-3	-	TGTGCCATCAACGGGACACTTGAGACCCAGTACTTC	CAINGTLETQYF
few	TRBJ2-3	TRBV12-3/TRBV12-4	-	TGTGCCAGCAACCCCCGGGGCCTAGCGATTTCCGAAGATACGCAGTATTTT	CASNPRGLAISEDTQYF
-	TRBJ2-1	TRBV28	-	TGTGCCAGCAGAGTACAGGGGGGGTTCAATGAGCAGTTCTTC	CASRVQGGFNEQFF
few	TRBJ1-5	TRBV18	-	TGTGCCAGCTCACCCGGCGGACAAAGGCCCCAGCATTTT	CASSPGGQRPQHF
-	TRBJ2-2	TRBV7-9	-	TGTGCCAGCAGATATCGGGGGAACACCGGGGAGCTGTTTTTT	CASRYRGNTGELFF
-	TRBJ2-2	TRBV19	TRBD1	TGTGCCAGTAGCATGACTCCAGGGGGTCACACCGGGGAGCTGTTTTTT	CASSMTPGGHTGELFF
many	TRBJ2-5	TRBV12-3/TRBV12-4	-	TGTGCCAGCAGCTATAGGGGGATCGGAAGAGAGACCCAGTACTTC	CASSYRGIGRETQYF
-	TRBJ2-7	TRBV2	TRBD2	TGTGCCTTCTCCCTAGCGGGACCCTACGAGCAGTACTTC	CAFSLAGPYEQYF
few	TRBJ2-2	TRBV4-3	-	TGCGCCAGCAGCCAAGAAATTGCGATACGGAACACCGGGGAGCTGTTTTTT	CASSQEIAIRNTGELFF
-	TRBJ1-1	TRBV10-3	-	TGTGCCATCAGTCCGGATTGGACTGAAGCTTTCTTT	CAISPDWTEAFF
-	TRBJ2-7	TRBV28	TRBD1	TGTGCCAGCAGATGGGACAGGGTGGCCTACGAGCAGTACTTC	CASRWDRVAYEQYF
few	TRBJ2-7	TRBV29-1	-	TGCAGCGTCGCAGGGTTTGAACACTACGAGCAGTACTTC	CSVAGFEHYEQYF
-	TRBJ1-6	TRBV4-2	-	TGTGCCAGCAGCCATGATGCAGGGGAAGATTCACCCCTCCACTTT	CASSHDAGEDSPLHF
many	TRBJ2-3	TRBV12-3/TRBV12-4	-	TGTGCCAGCAGTTTAATCAGTTACACAGATACGCAGTATTTT	CASSLISYTDTQYF
-	TRBJ2-1	TRBV12-3/TRBV12-4	TRBD2	TGTGCCAGCAGTCGTAGCGGGGGAGGGGAGCAGTTCTTC	CASSRSGGGEQFF
few	TRBJ1-4	TRBV10-3	-	TGTGCCACTCAGGGGTCCAATGAAAAACTGTTTTTT	CATQGSNEKLFF
many	TRBJ2-1	TRBV4-1	-	TGCGCCAGCAGCCAAGATTGGGGGGGGCCCTACAATGAGCAGTTCTTC	CASSQDWGGPYNEQFF
once	TRBJ2-2	TRBV7-2	TRBD2	TGTGCCAGCAGCTCTGGACTAGCGGGAGGATCGGGTACCGGGGAGCTGTTTTTT	CASSSGLAGGSGTGELFF
few	TRBJ1-1	TRBV18	-	TGTGCCAGCTCACCAGAGCCACGTCGGACTGAAGCTTTCTTT	CASSPEPRRTEAFF
many	TRBJ2-3	TRBV20-1	TRBD2	TGCAGTGCCCCGGGACTAGCGGGAGGGCCGGCAGATACGCAGTATTTT	CSAPGLAGGPADTQYF
few	TRBJ2-4	TRBV2	-	TGTGCCAGCAGTGATCCCCGGATGGGCAAAAACATTCAGTACTTC	CASSDPRMGKNIQYF
-	TRBJ2-7	TRBV18	-	TGTGCCAGCTCACTCTATGGCCAGGACACAGTACGCGAGCAGTACTTC	CASSLYGQDTVREQYF
-	TRBJ2-7	TRBV6-5	-	TGTGCCAGCAGTTACTCGATATCAGGGGGGCCCTACGAGCAGTACTTC	CASSYSISGGPYEQYF
-	TRBJ2-2	TRBV25-1	-	TGTGCCAGCAGTGGGGGGGCAGTGAACACCGGGGAGCTGTTTTTT	CASSGGAVNTGELFF
few	TRBJ2-1	TRBV30	-	TGTGCCTGGAGTTTGTTTAATGAGCAGTTCTTC	CAWSLFNEQFF
-	TRBJ2-7	TRBV28	TRBD2	TGTGCCAGCAGTTATCCGGGACTAGCGGGGGGGTACGAGCAGTACTTC	CASSYPGLAGGYEQYF
-	TRBJ1-2	TRBV7-2	-	TGTGCCAGCAGCTTAGCCCGGCGCAGTTCCCTCTATGGCTACACCTTC	CASSLARRSSLYGYTF
few	TRBJ2-5	TRBV9	-	TGTGCCAGCAACCGACAGGACCAAGAGACCCAGTACTTC	CASNRQDQETQYF
many	TRBJ1-4	TRBV28	-	TGTGCCAGCAGTTTGATCAGGGAATACGAAAAACTGTTTTTT	CASSLIREYEKLFF
-	TRBJ2-7	TRBV25-1	TRBD2	TGTGCCAGCGTCGCGGGGGATACCTACGAGCAGTACTTC	CASVAGDTYEQYF
once	TRBJ1-3	TRBV7-2	TRBD1	TGTGCCAGCACCGAACAGGGGCATGCGGGAAACACCATATATTTT	CASTEQGHAGNTIYF
-	TRBJ2-5	TRBV9	-	TGTGCCAGCAGCGTATCCCCCCAAGTGGAGACCCAGTACTTC	CASSVSPQVETQYF
few	TRBJ2-7	TRBV7-2	-	TGTGCCAGCAGCTTAGTGAGTAGAGGTACCTACGAGCAGTACTTC	CASSLVSRGTYEQYF
-	TRBJ2-3	TRBV11-2	TRBD2	TGTGCCAGCAGCTTAGGCCGATGGGGAGCGGGGCCTAGCACAGATACGCAGTATTTT	CASSLGRWGAGPSTDTQYF
-	TRBJ2-3	TRBV10-3	-	TGTGCCATCAGTGTTCGGGGGGCCACAGATACGCAGTATTTT	CAISVRGATDTQYF
-	TRBJ1-2	TRBV4-1	-	TGCGCCAGCAGCCAAGAGCCCGTTAACTATGGCTACACCTTC	CASSQEPVNYGYTF
-	TRBJ2-1	TRBV7-8	TRBD2	TGTGCCAGCAGCCTTCTTAGCGGGGGATCTACCAGGAAGTTCTTC	CASSLLSGGSTRKFF
-	TRBJ2-1	TRBV27	TRBD2	TGTGCCAGCAGCCCGGGGGGGAATGAGCAGTTCTTC	CASSPGGNEQFF
-	TRBJ2-7	TRBV5-6	-	TGTGCCAGGAGCTTGGTCTCCTCCTACGAGCAGTACTTC	CARSLVSSYEQYF
many	TRBJ2-3	TRBV4-2	-	TGTGCCAGCAGCCCTCAGGCGGGGGCCCGCACAGATACGCAGTATTTT	CASSPQAGARTDTQYF
-	TRBJ2-1	TRBV7-9	TRBD2	TGTGCCAGCAGGGAACTAGCGGGAGCTACCTCCTACAATGAGCAGTTCTTC	CASRELAGATSYNEQFF
-	TRBJ2-7	TRBV6-1	TRBD1	TGTGCCAGACCACATGGACAGGGAAGCCACGAGCAGTACTTC	CARPHGQGSHEQYF
few	TRBJ1-1	TRBV16	-	TGTGCCAGCAGCCAAGGGGCCCTAGCATTGAACACTGAAGCTTTCTTT	CASSQGALALNTEAFF
once	TRBJ1-5	TRBV28	TRBD1	TGTGCCAGCAGCCGAGACAGGGGGTATAGCAATCAGCCCCAGCATTTT	CASSRDRGYSNQPQHF
-	TRBJ1-1	TRBV7-7	-	TGTGCCAGCAGCTTAGGACCACACACTGAAGCTTTCTTT	CASSLGPHTEAFF
few	TRBJ2-1	TRBV3-1	-	TGTGCCAGCAGCCCTAGGACTAATAACAATGAGCAGTTCTTC	CASSPRTNNNEQFF
-	TRBJ2-1	TRBV20-1	TRBD2	TGCAGTGCTAGAGCTGGGACTAGCGGGAGAGGAGGCAATGAGCAGTTCTTC	CSARAGTSGRGGNEQFF